This T cell receptor beta chain is from a study of regulatory T cells in long-lasting Graves disease. General study results and limits: Lower TCR diversity was seen in persistent Graves' patients than in newly diagnosed ones.

In its sample, this clonotype was seen many times. What it binds is not known. The time point: persistent/refractory GD, antithyroid drugs over 5 years with positive TRAb. Preparation of the TCR library used RNA extracted from PBMCs. Criteria from the American Thyroid Association guidelines were applied to diagnose Graves' disease. The authors drew patients from an endocrinology department in Xi'an, China. Deletions cut 0 bases from V and 6 bases from J, with 8 bases between. The length of the CDR3 is 13 residues. Looked up from germline, CDR1 is MNHEY and CDR2 is SVGEGT. Building the TCR beta libraries relied on iRepertoire HTBI primers, and CDR3 regions underwent Arm-PCR. TCRdb reprocessed the multiplex PCR reads via MiXCR and lists one record per CDR3 protein. The table lists almost 350,000 distinct CDR3 sequences, around 19% of them singletons.

The chain employs TRBV6-2 or TRBV6-3 and TRBJ1-2, with D uncertain. The clonotype comes from a female donor with Graves disease. Material: peripheral blood mononuclear cells (PBMCs), obtained when the disease was refractory, from a patient treated with antithyroid drugs. CDR3 nucleotides: TGTGCCAGCAGTTACTCGGGGATCGATGGCTACACCTTC. This sequence encodes CASSYSGIDGYTF.